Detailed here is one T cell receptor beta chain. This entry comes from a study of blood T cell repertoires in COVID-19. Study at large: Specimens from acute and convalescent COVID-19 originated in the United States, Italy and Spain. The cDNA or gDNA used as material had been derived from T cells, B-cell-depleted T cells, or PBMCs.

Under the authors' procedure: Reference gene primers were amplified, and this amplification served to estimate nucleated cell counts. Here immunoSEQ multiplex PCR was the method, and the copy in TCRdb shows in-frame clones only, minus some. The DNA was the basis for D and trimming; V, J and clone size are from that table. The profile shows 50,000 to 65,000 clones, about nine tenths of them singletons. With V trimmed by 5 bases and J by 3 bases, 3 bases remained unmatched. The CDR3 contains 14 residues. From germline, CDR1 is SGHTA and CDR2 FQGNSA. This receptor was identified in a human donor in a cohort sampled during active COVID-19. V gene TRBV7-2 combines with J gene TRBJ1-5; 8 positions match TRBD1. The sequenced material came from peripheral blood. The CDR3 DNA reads TGTGCCAGCAGCAGACAGGGGATCAATCAGCCCCAGCATTTT. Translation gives CASSRQGINQPQHF.